Shown below are 3 T cell receptor beta chains from a single sample sequenced in a study of identical twins. MiXCR, applied by TCRdb to the 5' RACE reads, yields one record per CDR3 protein. The sample includes 1,800,000 or so distinct CDR3 sequences, roughly a third seen only once; the top ten take about 0.25%. What was sequenced was cord blood. Receptor source: a newborn girl in good health.

In this sample, this clonotype turned up a few times. The CDR3 is CASSHDPGAKNIQYF. The CDR3 coding sequence is TGCGCCAGCAGCCACGACCCCGGGGCCAAAAACATTCAGTACTTC. This rearrangement joins TRBV4-1 to TRBJ2-4; D is uncertain. Trimming pared 3 bases from V and 1 base from J, leaving 10 bases between. The CDR3 is 15 amino acids. CDR1 is MGHRA, CDR2 YSYEKL, per germline.

The chain combines TRBV29-1 with TRBJ1-2; 8 nucleotides match TRBD1. Per the germline V gene, CDR1 is SQVTM and CDR2 is ANQGSEA. The CDR3 loop spans 11 amino acids. V was pared by 1 base and J by 8 bases, with 0 bases of the junction left unmatched. The CDR3 here is CSVEGTGGYTF. CDR3 coding DNA: TGCAGCGTTGAAGGGACAGGGGGCTACACCTTC.

In this sample, this clonotype turned up many times. The genes are TRBV29-1 and TRBJ2-6; D not certain. Trimming shortened V by 6 bases and J by 1 base, and 1 base separated the two germline ends. Germline-derived CDR1 and CDR2 are SQVTM and ANQGSEA. The CDR3 loop spans 11 amino acids. For the CDR3, the DNA is TGCAGCGTATCTGGGGCCAACGTCCTGACTTTC. Translated: CSVSGANVLTF.